This T cell receptor (beta chain) was sequenced for a study of blood T cell repertoires in COVID-19. Study information: The study drew acute and convalescent COVID-19 samples from the United States, Italy and Spain. Sample material is recorded as cDNA or gDNA derived from T cells, B-cell-depleted T cells, or PBMCs.

Per the study methods: Estimation of nucleated cell counts relied on the amplification of reference gene primers. Profiled with immunoSEQ multiplex PCR; TCRdb holds only in-frame clones, not every one. That table supplies the V and J calls and clone size; D and trimming were determined from the DNA. The sample carries around 140,000 clones, less than 85% recorded once. Sequenced: peripheral blood. The clonotype comes from a woman of 80 years or more with acute or convalescent COVID-19.

The DNA of the CDR3 is TGTGCCAGCACAGCAGGGAAAACGGGCTACACCTTC. Encoded protein: CASTAGKTGYTF. This sequence joins TRBV7-9 and TRBJ1-2; maybe TRBD1 (5 bases). V gave up 7 bases and J gave up 8 bases, with 14 bases separating them. The CDR3 covers 12 residues. CDR1 and CDR2 from the germline V gene are SEHNR and FQNEAQ (reference sequence).